This TCR beta chain emerged from a study of T cells after yellow fever vaccination (dated 2019 in TCRdb). For the wider study: The SMART-Seq v4 Ultra Low Input RNA kit was used to prepare libraries from fractions with low cell numbers. To follow T-cell clones before and after primary and booster YFV17D yellow fever vaccination, bulk TCR alpha and beta repertoires were sequenced over time. Two healthy male donors, one aged 18 to 30 and one aged 30 to 40 years, made up the cohort. Blood samples were taken at several timepoints before and after primary and secondary immunization, and bulk PBMC replicates and cell subsets were isolated. General study outcomes and caveats: The secondary T-cell response was weaker than the primary response but faster, peaking on day 5 instead of day 15. A small fraction of clonotypes showed up in both the CD4 and CD8 compartments, probably as a result of convergent recombination. Most clones expanded after primary vaccination were re-detected after the booster (almost 98% of CD4 and 80% to 90% of CD8), suggesting broad memory maintenance. Computational filtering was needed because FACS-sorted repertoires could contain abundant contaminating clonotypes from the bulk population. The study included only a couple of donors, which limits how far the findings can be generalized.

Regarding this clonotype: Its antigen is still unknown. There are no base qualities to consult, and no much larger clone falls within one base.

From V the trimming removes 6 bases and from J it removes 5 bases, while the gene matches leave 9 bases of the junction unaccounted for. The germline V gene yields KGHSH for CDR1 and LQKENI for CDR2. The CDR3 has 14 amino acids, counting the end cysteine and phenylalanine. Just CDR3 DNA is preserved here, 42 bases in frame from base 1. Instrument on record: Illumina NovaSeq 6000. TCR cDNA was made using 5'RACE template switching, a step that added a universal primer site and unique molecular identifiers. Priming of cDNA synthesis was performed from both the TCR alpha and TCR beta constant segments. Library amplification used two PCR steps, and the second PCR step added sample barcodes and sequencing adapters. Sequencing of the libraries was done on either Illumina HiSeq 2500 (2x100 bp) or NovaSeq (2x150 bp). The study's own analysis went as follows. Reads were demultiplexed and collapsed into UMI consensus sequences with MIGEC, and V(D)J alignment was performed with MiXCR. Vaccine-responding clonotypes were defined with edgeR using replicate PBMC samples, requiring FDR below 0.01 and a log2 fold change above 5 up to day 15. Each bulk clonotype was labeled CD4 or CD8 based on which sequenced repertoire, CD4 or CD8, contained the clonotype at higher abundance. The public reads were reprocessed in TCRdb via fastp at Q25 and MiXCR, keeping in-frame beta chains. One record per CDR3 amino acid sequence lists the most common genes and DNA. V and J calls and clone size were set by TCRdb, not the authors. Here the sample has some 350,000 distinct CDR3 sequences; approximately 4.2% occur a single time. The ten most abundant clones make up roughly 24% of the sample.

The treatment or condition label, read with the paper, signifies: live attenuated yellow fever vaccine strain. At each blood-draw timepoint, two biological replicates of bulk PBMCs were collected. PBMCs were isolated from peripheral blood using a standard Ficoll-Paque protocol. TriZol was used to extract RNA from bulk PBMCs, from CD4 and CD8 fractions, and from dextramer-positive and dextramer-negative fractions. The sample here was PBMCs, taken 5 days after the yellow fever booster vaccination. The sequence joins TRBV18 to TRBJ1-2; 7 central bases correspond to TRBD1. This TCR came from a young man who received the YFV17D yellow fever vaccine. At the DNA level, the sequence is TGTGCCAGCTCGACCGGGACAGCGTCTTATGGCTACACCTTC. This sequence encodes CASSTGTASYGYTF.